This passage covers 9 T cell receptor beta chains from one sample sequenced in a study of T-cell reconstitution after alpha-beta-depleted transplantation in children. TCRbeta library preparation incorporated unique molecular identifiers. Using its own MiXCR run on the PCR reads, TCRdb lists one record per CDR3 protein. The sample records about 900,000 distinct CDR3 sequences, about 29% being singletons. The sequenced sample was PBMCs, mostly from graft donor cells, obtained 360 days after TCRalphabeta/CD19-depleted stem cell transplant. The receptors were gathered from a boy in the first two years of life who had a stem cell transplant for SCID, so the T cells may come from the graft donor.

This clonotype was observed a few times. This rearrangement joins TRBV20-1 to TRBJ2-1; 8 bases map to TRBD1. This CDR3 has 13 residues. Germline CDR1 is DFQATT and CDR2 is SNEGSKA (reference sequence). J gave up 9 bases and V 4 bases, and 8 bases lay outside the gene matches. The CDR3 region is CSAIETGVGEQFF. In DNA form, the CDR3 reads TGCAGTGCTATCGAGACAGGGGTGGGTGAGCAGTTCTTC.

The V gene is TRBV5-1, the J gene TRBJ2-1, with TRBD1 matching over 8 bases. This CDR3 comprises 15 residues. V lost 4 bases and J lost 0; bases outside the gene matches: 3. Germline loops: CDR1 SGHRS, CDR2 YFSETQ. CDR3 region: CASSNTGGSYNEQFF. The DNA of the CDR3 is TGCGCCAGCAGCAATACAGGGGGCTCCTACAATGAGCAGTTCTTC.

This clonotype has more than one count but fewer than ten. The genes are TRBV11-2 and TRBJ2-6; D may be TRBD1 (5 bases). Between the trimmed V and J ends, which lost 1 base and 7 bases, there was a span of 14 bases. The CDR3 length is 16 residues. CDR1 and CDR2 from the germline V gene are SGHAT and FQNNGV. The CDR3 region has the DNA TGTGCCAGCAGCTTAGGCGACAGTTTTGGAGCCAACGTCCTGACTTTC. Protein: CASSLGDSFGANVLTF.

The chain joins TRBV6-2 or TRBV6-3 to TRBJ1-1; possible D gene TRBD1, 5 bases. V lost 8 bases to trimming and J lost 1 base, with 17 bases between them. From germline, CDR1 is MNHEY and CDR2 SVGEGT. This CDR3 region has 15 residues. In DNA form, the CDR3 reads TGTGCCAGCCTGGGGGAAAGGGGATGGAACACTGAAGCTTTCTTT. Amino acids: CASLGERGWNTEAFF.

This clonotype was counted once. The V call is TRBV20-1, the J call TRBJ1-6; no definite D call. Trimming cost V 0 bases and J 9 bases, with 9 bases left between them. CDR3 length: 13 amino acids. The germline CDR1 and CDR2 sequences are DFQATT and SNEGSKA (reference sequence). DNA for the CDR3: TGCAGTGCTAGAGAATCGTTCGGTTCACCCCTCCACTTT. Its translation: CSARESFGSPLHF.

This clonotype was observed a few times. The rearrangement links TRBV10-3 to TRBJ1-5, with D possibly being TRBD1 (5 bases). Trimming removed 10 bases from V and 2 bases from J, with 21 bases in between. CDR1 ENHRY and CDR2 SYGVKD come from the germline V gene. The CDR3 loop spans 16 amino acids. In nucleotides, the CDR3 is TGTGCCACCACTGAGGAGTGGGGCTTTGGCAATCAGCCCCAGCATTTT. Amino acid sequence: CATTEEWGFGNQPQHF.

CDR3 bases: TGTGCCAGCAGCGAGGGGGCTTTCTTT. It codes for CASSEGAFF. The rearrangement links TRBV7-9 to TRBJ1-1, with D perhaps TRBD1 (5 bases). V lost 5 bases to trimming and J lost 11 bases, with 6 bases between them. Germline V gene sequence: CDR1 SEHNR, CDR2 FQNEAQ (reference sequence). This CDR3 has 9 amino acids.

This clonotype has more than one count but fewer than ten. This chain joins TRBV4-2 and TRBJ2-1, with D unresolved. The V end was cut by 4 bases, the J end by 6 bases, with 7 bases between. CDR1 is LGHNA and CDR2 is YNFKEQ in the germline V gene. CDR3 size: 12 residues. CDR3 in DNA: TGTGCCAGCAGCCGGTCCGGCAATGAGCAGTTCTTC. As protein: CASSRSGNEQFF.

Note on this clonotype: The junction departs from germline at one end; a sequencing error may be responsible. The chain couples TRBV11-2 to TRBJ2-3; D is undetermined. The germline CDR1 and CDR2 sequences are SGHAT and FQNNGV. This CDR3 is built from 15 residues. The CDR3 reads CASSLDLTISDTQYF. The CDR3 DNA reads TGCGCCAGCAGCTTAGACCTGACAATCTCAGATACGCAGTATTTT. Variable domain in full (rest from reference TRBV11-2 and TRBJ2-3): EAGVAQSPRYKIIEKRQSVAFWCNPISGHATLYWYQQILGQGPKLLIQFQNNGVVDDSQLPKDRFSAERLKGVDSTLKIQPAKLEDSAVYLCASSLDLTISDTQYFGPGTRLTVL.